One sample yielded the 7 T cell receptor beta chains listed below, sequenced in a study of CD8 T cells in Susac syndrome. RNA in amounts of about 0.5 to 1 ug was reverse transcribed with random hexamers. TCRdb redid the calling of the immunoSEQ multiplex PCR reads with MiXCR, one entry per CDR3 protein. The sample includes roughly 140,000 distinct CDR3 sequences, around 94% seen only once; the top ten take about 0.26%. Material for sequencing was CD8+ T cells from PBMCs. The receptors derive from a human donor in good health.

The J gene is TRBJ2-7, the V gene TRBV2; TRBD1 matches 9 bases. V lost 10 bases, J lost 4 bases, and 8 bases stayed unmatched. The CDR3 is made up of 13 amino acids. Germline CDR1 SNHLY, CDR2 FYNNEI. Written as DNA, the CDR3 is TGTGCCACCAAACAGGGGGCGCGGTACGAGCAGTACTTC. Its protein is CATKQGARYEQYF. Based on the CDR3 plus reference TRBV2 and TRBJ2-7, the full variable domain is EPEVTQTPSHQVTQMGQEVILRCVPISNHLYFYWYRQILGQKVEFLVSFYNNEISEKSEIFDDQFSVERPDGSNFTLKIRSTKLEDSAMYFCATKQGARYEQYFGPGTRLTVT.

The rearrangement uses TRBV28 and TRBJ2-1; 8 bases agree with TRBD2. The CDR3 extends over 18 amino acids. With 6 bases clipped from V and 3 bases from J, the junction kept 16 bases outside the gene matches. Germline CDR1 reads MDHEN; CDR2 reads SYDVKM. The CDR3 DNA is TGTGCCAGCAGCTCGGGGGCTCACCCTAGCGGGCGCTACAATGAGCAGTTCTTC. Translation gives CASSSGAHPSGRYNEQFF.

Comments on this clonotype: The junction does not match germline at one end; this may be a read error. The V gene is TRBV27, the J gene TRBJ2-7, with no clear D. Germline CDR1 MNHEY, CDR2 SMNVEV (reference sequence). CDR3 length: 14 residues. The CDR3 here is CASSFGDSGYEQYF. The CDR3 DNA sequence: TGTGCCAGCAGTTTTGGTGATTCGGGCTACGAACAGTACTTC.

J is TRBJ2-1 and V is TRBV9, with a weak D call TRBD1 (6 bases). The CDR3 is 14 amino acids. V lost 0 bases and J 2 bases, leaving 6 bases between the germline ends. The germline V gene has CDR1 SGDLS and CDR2 YYNGEE. The CDR3 loop is CASSVGDTYNEQFF. The CDR3 nucleotides are TGTGCCAGCAGCGTAGGGGACACCTACAATGAGCAGTTCTTC.

The chain employs TRBV29-1 and TRBJ2-7; D might be TRBD1 or TRBD2, each matching 5 bases. Germline loops: CDR1 SQVTM, CDR2 ANQGSEA. The CDR3 has 12 residues. V was pared by 7 bases and J by 6 bases, with 16 bases between. CDR3 in amino acids: CSAGAFGGEQYF. The CDR3 DNA is TGCAGCGCCGGGGCCTTCGGAGGCGAGCAGTACTTC.

The gene calls are TRBV27 and TRBJ1-5; no clear D. The V gene lost 0 bases and the J gene lost 7 bases, with 13 bases spanning the gap. Germline-derived CDR1 and CDR2 are MNHEY and SMNVEV (reference sequence). The CDR3 is 15 amino acids. Written as DNA, the CDR3 is TGTGCCAGCAGTTTATCTCTGACGGGCGCCCAGCCCCAGCATTTT. It codes for CASSLSLTGAQPQHF.

This clonotype was seen a handful of times. The CDR3 region has the DNA TGTGCCACCAGCAGAGATAGAGGGAACACTGAAGCTTTCTTT. Its translation is CATSRDRGNTEAFF. The chain links TRBV15 to TRBJ1-1, with unresolved D. From germline, CDR1 is LNHNV and CDR2 YYDKDF (reference sequence). V lost 0 bases and J 1 base, leaving 6 bases between the germline ends. This CDR3 spans 14 amino acids.